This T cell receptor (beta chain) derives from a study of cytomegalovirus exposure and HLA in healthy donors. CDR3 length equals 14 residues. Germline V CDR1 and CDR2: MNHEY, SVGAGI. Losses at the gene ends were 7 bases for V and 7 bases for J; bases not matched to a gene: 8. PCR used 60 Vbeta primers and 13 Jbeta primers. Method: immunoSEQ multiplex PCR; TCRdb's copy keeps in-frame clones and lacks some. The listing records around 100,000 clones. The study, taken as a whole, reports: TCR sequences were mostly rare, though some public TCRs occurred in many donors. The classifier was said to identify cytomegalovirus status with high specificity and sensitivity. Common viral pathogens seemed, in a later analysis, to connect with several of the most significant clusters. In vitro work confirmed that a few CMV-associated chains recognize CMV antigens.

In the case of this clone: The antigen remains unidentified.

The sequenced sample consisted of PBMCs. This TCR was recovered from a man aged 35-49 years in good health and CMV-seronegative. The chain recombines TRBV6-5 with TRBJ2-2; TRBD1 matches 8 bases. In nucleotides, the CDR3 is TGTGCCAGCATTGAGCAGGGGGCGGGCGGGGAGCTGTTTTTT. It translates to CASIEQGAGGELFF.